These T cell receptor beta chains were read from a single sample in a study of radiotherapy plus CTLA-4 blockade in lung cancer. TCRdb's table, derived via immunoSEQ multiplex PCR, lists solely in-frame clones and lacks some. The sample lists about 120,000 clones; 75% to 90% were seen once. Specimen: peripheral blood, collected from a patient treated with radiotherapy plus ipilimumab. These receptors originate from a human donor with non-small cell lung cancer that progressed on radiotherapy plus ipilimumab. CDR3s include the opening cysteine and the closing phenylalanine or tryptophan. D genes are given only for firm matches. Size tells how often a clone was seen (once, few, many) or the class of an expanded clone, and some rows leave it out.

v_call: TRBV27
clone_size: -
d_call: TRBD1
j_call: TRBJ2-5
cdr3_nt: TGTGCCAGCAGTTCGGGACAGGTGGGCAAAGAGACCCAGTACTTC
cdr3_aa: CASSSGQVGKETQYF

v_call: TRBV2
clone_size: once
d_call: TRBD2
j_call: TRBJ2-1
cdr3_nt: TGTGCCAGCAGTGCGCCGATTGGACTAGCGGGAGGGTACAATGAGCAGTTCTTC
cdr3_aa: CASSAPIGLAGGYNEQFF

v_call: TRBV7-6
clone_size: -
d_call: -
j_call: TRBJ2-2
cdr3_nt: TGTGCCAGCAGCTATACAGGGCCCGACGAGCTGTTTTTT
cdr3_aa: CASSYTGPDELFF

v_call: TRBV7-9
clone_size: -
d_call: TRBD2
j_call: TRBJ2-7
cdr3_nt: TGTGCCAGCAGCTTAGGAGTCAGGGAGGGCGAGCAGTACTTC
cdr3_aa: CASSLGVREGEQYF

v_call: TRBV6-5
clone_size: -
d_call: TRBD1
j_call: TRBJ2-7
cdr3_nt: TGTGCCAGCAGTTACGGGACAGGGAACTCCTACGAGCAGTACTTC
cdr3_aa: CASSYGTGNSYEQYF

v_call: TRBV9
clone_size: -
d_call: -
j_call: TRBJ2-7
cdr3_nt: TGTGCCAGCAGCGTAGCTTTCGGGCCCTCCTACGAGCAGTACTTC
cdr3_aa: CASSVAFGPSYEQYF

v_call: TRBV28
clone_size: -
d_call: TRBD2
j_call: TRBJ2-3
cdr3_nt: TGTGCCAGCAGTTTAGCGGGGCTAGCGGGAGGAGTTGAAACAGATACGCAGTATTTT
cdr3_aa: CASSLAGLAGGVETDTQYF

v_call: TRBV6-1
clone_size: -
d_call: TRBD1
j_call: TRBJ1-2
cdr3_nt: TGTGCCAGCAGCAGGGGGAAGGACTATGGCTACACCTTC
cdr3_aa: CASSRGKDYGYTF

v_call: TRBV19
clone_size: -
d_call: TRBD2
j_call: TRBJ2-1
cdr3_nt: TGTGCCAGTAGTATAGTCCGATCTAGCGGGACGTACAATGAGCAGTTCTTC
cdr3_aa: CASSIVRSSGTYNEQFF

v_call: TRBV19
clone_size: -
d_call: -
j_call: TRBJ2-4
cdr3_nt: TGTGCCAGTAGTAACCCGAGCGAGGCCAAAAACATTCAGTACTTC
cdr3_aa: CASSNPSEAKNIQYF

v_call: TRBV5-5
clone_size: -
d_call: -
j_call: TRBJ2-7
cdr3_nt: TGTGCCAGCAGTACAAGCGCTCTCTCCTACGAGCAGTACTTC
cdr3_aa: CASSTSALSYEQYF

v_call: TRBV1
clone_size: -
d_call: -
j_call: TRBJ2-2
cdr3_nt: TGCACCAGCAGCCAAGAGGTGAGGGTGATAGCGGGGAACACCGGGGAGCTGTTTTTT
cdr3_aa: CTSSQEVRVIAGNTGELFF

v_call: TRBV5-1
clone_size: once
d_call: TRBD1
j_call: TRBJ2-2
cdr3_nt: TGCGCCAGCAGCCCCTGGACAGGGGGCGGCCAGAACACCGGGGAGCTGTTTTTT
cdr3_aa: CASSPWTGGGQNTGELFF

v_call: TRBV30
clone_size: once
d_call: -
j_call: TRBJ1-1
cdr3_nt: TGTGCCTGGAGGGGGGCAGGGCTGAACACTGAAGCTTTCTTT
cdr3_aa: CAWRGAGLNTEAFF

v_call: TRBV5-1
clone_size: -
d_call: -
j_call: TRBJ2-7
cdr3_nt: TGCGCCAGCAGCCTCCCATCCGGCGAGCAGTACTTC
cdr3_aa: CASSLPSGEQYF

v_call: TRBV5-4
clone_size: -
d_call: -
j_call: TRBJ1-2
cdr3_nt: TGTGCCAGCAGCTCCAGTACATCTAACTATGGCTACACCTTC
cdr3_aa: CASSSSTSNYGYTF

v_call: TRBV5-4
clone_size: -
d_call: TRBD1
j_call: TRBJ2-7
cdr3_nt: TGTGCCAGCGGGGGCCGGGACAGCTACGAGCAGTACTTC
cdr3_aa: CASGGRDSYEQYF

v_call: TRBV7-2
clone_size: -
d_call: -
j_call: TRBJ2-7
cdr3_nt: TGTGCCAGCAGCTTAGGGAGGGGGTACGAGCAGTACTTC
cdr3_aa: CASSLGRGYEQYF

v_call: TRBV5-1
clone_size: -
d_call: -
j_call: TRBJ2-5
cdr3_nt: TGCGCCAGCAGTTTTACGATGAAAGGGGAGGGGGAAGAGACCCAGTACTTC
cdr3_aa: CASSFTMKGEGEETQYF

v_call: TRBV5-1
clone_size: -
d_call: -
j_call: TRBJ2-7
cdr3_nt: TGCGCCAGCAGCTTGGCTGGCAGGGGCACCTACGAGCAGTACTTC
cdr3_aa: CASSLAGRGTYEQYF

v_call: TRBV29-1
clone_size: -
d_call: -
j_call: TRBJ2-1
cdr3_nt: TGCAGCGTGCCGACTACCTACGACAATGAGCAGTTCTTC
cdr3_aa: CSVPTTYDNEQFF

v_call: TRBV6-1
clone_size: -
d_call: -
j_call: TRBJ1-1
cdr3_nt: TGTGCCAGCAAATTCCTCCAGGGGTCGAAGACTGAAGCTTTCTTT
cdr3_aa: CASKFLQGSKTEAFF

v_call: TRBV10-2
clone_size: -
d_call: TRBD2
j_call: TRBJ2-1
cdr3_nt: TGCGCCAGCAGTGTGGGGCGGGAGGGCCAGTTCTTC
cdr3_aa: CASSVGREGQFF

v_call: TRBV5-5
clone_size: -
d_call: -
j_call: TRBJ2-7
cdr3_nt: TGTGCCAGCAGCCGACATCTCGGGGACTACGAGCAGTACTTC
cdr3_aa: CASSRHLGDYEQYF

v_call: TRBV10-3
clone_size: -
d_call: -
j_call: TRBJ1-4
cdr3_nt: TGTGCCATCAGTGCAGGGGCCCCAAATGAAAAACTGTTTTTT
cdr3_aa: CAISAGAPNEKLFF

v_call: TRBV18
clone_size: -
d_call: TRBD1
j_call: TRBJ1-1
cdr3_nt: TGTGCCAGCTCACCAGAGACAGGGGGTTACACTGAAGCTTTCTTT
cdr3_aa: CASSPETGGYTEAFF

v_call: TRBV6-5
clone_size: -
d_call: TRBD2
j_call: TRBJ2-1
cdr3_nt: TGTGCCAGCAAGAAGCTTCCGGGACTAGCTTCTGAGCAGTTCTTC
cdr3_aa: CASKKLPGLASEQFF

v_call: TRBV19
clone_size: -
d_call: TRBD2
j_call: TRBJ2-5
cdr3_nt: TGTGCCAGTAGTACTACGGGAGGGTTAGAGACCCAGTACTTC
cdr3_aa: CASSTTGGLETQYF

v_call: TRBV5-4
clone_size: -
d_call: TRBD1
j_call: TRBJ1-6
cdr3_nt: TGTGCCAGCAGCCCGGACAGGGGGGGGAATTCACCCCTCCACTTT
cdr3_aa: CASSPDRGGNSPLHF

v_call: TRBV7-9
clone_size: -
d_call: -
j_call: TRBJ1-2
cdr3_nt: TGTGCCAGCAGTCAAGATCGGGTGATCTATGGCTACACCTTC
cdr3_aa: CASSQDRVIYGYTF

v_call: TRBV18
clone_size: -
d_call: -
j_call: TRBJ1-1
cdr3_nt: TGTGCCAGCTCAACAGATCTGGGCACTGAAGCTTTCTTT
cdr3_aa: CASSTDLGTEAFF

v_call: TRBV29-1
clone_size: -
d_call: -
j_call: TRBJ2-3
cdr3_nt: TGCAGCGTTGACAGCCGCACAGATACGCAGTATTTT
cdr3_aa: CSVDSRTDTQYF

v_call: TRBV13
clone_size: once
d_call: TRBD1
j_call: TRBJ2-3
cdr3_nt: TGTGCCAGCAGCTTAGGCCGGGACAGGGGGCGGGATACGCAGTATTTT
cdr3_aa: CASSLGRDRGRDTQYF

v_call: TRBV11-2
clone_size: -
d_call: -
j_call: TRBJ2-5
cdr3_nt: TGTGCCAGCACCCAGCTTCAGGAGACCCAGTACTTC
cdr3_aa: CASTQLQETQYF

v_call: TRBV5-4
clone_size: -
d_call: -
j_call: TRBJ2-3
cdr3_nt: TGTGCCAGCAGCTTGACTCTTAGCACAGATACGCAGTATTTT
cdr3_aa: CASSLTLSTDTQYF

v_call: TRBV18
clone_size: once
d_call: -
j_call: TRBJ1-4
cdr3_nt: TGTGCCAGCTCACCACGGAGGCACAGTCCGAATGAAAAACTGTTTTTT
cdr3_aa: CASSPRRHSPNEKLFF

v_call: TRBV7-2
clone_size: -
d_call: TRBD2
j_call: TRBJ2-3
cdr3_nt: TGTGCCAGCAGCTCCGTAGCGGGAGGGGGGGATACGCAGTATTTT
cdr3_aa: CASSSVAGGGDTQYF

v_call: TRBV10-1
clone_size: -
d_call: -
j_call: TRBJ2-5
cdr3_nt: TGCGCCAGCAGTCGTCCCCGGGAGAGACAAGAGACCCAGTACTTC
cdr3_aa: CASSRPRERQETQYF

v_call: TRBV5-1
clone_size: -
d_call: -
j_call: TRBJ1-1
cdr3_nt: TGCGCCAGCAGCGGCATGGGACCGCCGAACACTGAAGCTTTCTTT
cdr3_aa: CASSGMGPPNTEAFF

v_call: TRBV11-2
clone_size: -
d_call: TRBD2
j_call: TRBJ2-3
cdr3_nt: TGTGCCAGCAGCAGATCCGGGACTAGCGCCTCTGTGGCTAGAGATACGCAGTATTTT
cdr3_aa: CASSRSGTSASVARDTQYF

v_call: TRBV18
clone_size: medium-sized
d_call: TRBD2
j_call: TRBJ2-5
cdr3_nt: TGTGCCAGCTCCGGACTGGGACTAGCGGGAGGGCCAGAGACCCAGTACTTC
cdr3_aa: CASSGLGLAGGPETQYF

v_call: TRBV11-1
clone_size: -
d_call: TRBD1
j_call: TRBJ2-7
cdr3_nt: TGTGCCAGCAGCCGGGACAGGGGTTTCGAGGAGCAGTACTTC
cdr3_aa: CASSRDRGFEEQYF

v_call: TRBV7-8
clone_size: -
d_call: -
j_call: TRBJ1-5
cdr3_nt: TGTGCCAGCAGCCCCGGGACTTATCAGCCCCAGCATTTT
cdr3_aa: CASSPGTYQPQHF

v_call: TRBV11-3
clone_size: once
d_call: TRBD2
j_call: TRBJ2-1
cdr3_nt: TGTGCCAGCAGCTTAATCTGGGGGGGAGGCCCCAGCTCCTACAATGAGCAGTTCTTC
cdr3_aa: CASSLIWGGGPSSYNEQFF

v_call: TRBV4-1
clone_size: -
d_call: -
j_call: TRBJ2-7
cdr3_nt: TGCGCCAGCAGCCAAGATCAGGAAGGGTACGAGCAGTACTTC
cdr3_aa: CASSQDQEGYEQYF

v_call: TRBV19
clone_size: once
d_call: -
j_call: TRBJ2-3
cdr3_nt: TGTGCCAGTAGTCCCACCAACCAGCCTGATACGCAGTATTTT
cdr3_aa: CASSPTNQPDTQYF

v_call: TRBV5-1
clone_size: -
d_call: -
j_call: TRBJ1-4
cdr3_nt: TGCGCCAGCAGCTTGGCCGCGGGGTCAACTAATGAAAAACTGTTTTTT
cdr3_aa: CASSLAAGSTNEKLFF

v_call: TRBV19
clone_size: -
d_call: -
j_call: TRBJ1-5
cdr3_nt: TGTGCCAGTAGTATAGATCATGGGGGGCGCGGATTGACTCAGCCCCAGCATTTT
cdr3_aa: CASSIDHGGRGLTQPQHF

v_call: TRBV4-1
clone_size: -
d_call: -
j_call: TRBJ1-1
cdr3_nt: TGCGCCAGCAGCCAAGATCGAGGCAGTGGGGCGAATACGGACACTGAAGCTTTCTTT
cdr3_aa: CASSQDRGSGANTDTEAFF